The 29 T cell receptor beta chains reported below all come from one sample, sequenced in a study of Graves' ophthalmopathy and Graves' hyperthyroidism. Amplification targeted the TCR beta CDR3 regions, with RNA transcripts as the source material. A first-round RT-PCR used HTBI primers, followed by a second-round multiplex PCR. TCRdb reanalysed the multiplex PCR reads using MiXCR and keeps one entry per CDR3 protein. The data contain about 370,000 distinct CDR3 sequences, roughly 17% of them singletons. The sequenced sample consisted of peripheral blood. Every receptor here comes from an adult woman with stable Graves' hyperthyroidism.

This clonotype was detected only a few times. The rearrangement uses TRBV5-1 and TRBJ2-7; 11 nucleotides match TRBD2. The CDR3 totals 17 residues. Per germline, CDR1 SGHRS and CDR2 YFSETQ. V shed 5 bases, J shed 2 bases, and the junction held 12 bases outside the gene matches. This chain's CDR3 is CASSFSSGRNRAYEQYF. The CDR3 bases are TGCGCCAGCAGTTTCTCTAGCGGGAGGAATCGGGCCTACGAGCAGTACTTC.

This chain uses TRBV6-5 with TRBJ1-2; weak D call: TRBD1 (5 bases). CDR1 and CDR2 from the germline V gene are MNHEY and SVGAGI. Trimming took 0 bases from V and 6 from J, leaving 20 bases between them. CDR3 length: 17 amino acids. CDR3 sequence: CASSYSMWGETVHGYTF. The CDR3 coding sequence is TGTGCCAGCAGTTACTCGATGTGGGGGGAGACGGTACATGGCTACACCTTC.

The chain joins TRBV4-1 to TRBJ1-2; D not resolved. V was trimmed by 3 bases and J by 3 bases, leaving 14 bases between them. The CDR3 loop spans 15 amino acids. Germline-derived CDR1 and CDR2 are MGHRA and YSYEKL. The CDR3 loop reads CASSQDARWDYGYTF. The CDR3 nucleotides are TGCGCCAGCAGCCAGGACGCCCGGTGGGACTATGGCTACACCTTC.

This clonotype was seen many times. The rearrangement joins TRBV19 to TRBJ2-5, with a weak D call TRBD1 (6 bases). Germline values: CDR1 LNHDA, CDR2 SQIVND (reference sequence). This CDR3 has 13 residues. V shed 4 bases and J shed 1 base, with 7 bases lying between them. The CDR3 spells CASSTDSQETQYF. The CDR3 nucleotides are TGTGCCAGTAGTACGGACAGCCAAGAGACCCAGTACTTC.

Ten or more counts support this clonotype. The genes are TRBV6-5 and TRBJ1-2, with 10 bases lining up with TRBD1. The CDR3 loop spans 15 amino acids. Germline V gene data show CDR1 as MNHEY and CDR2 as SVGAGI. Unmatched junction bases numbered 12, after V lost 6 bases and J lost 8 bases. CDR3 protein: CASRGDRGSSTGYTF. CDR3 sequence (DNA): TGTGCCAGCAGGGGGGACAGGGGCTCGTCTACGGGCTACACCTTC.

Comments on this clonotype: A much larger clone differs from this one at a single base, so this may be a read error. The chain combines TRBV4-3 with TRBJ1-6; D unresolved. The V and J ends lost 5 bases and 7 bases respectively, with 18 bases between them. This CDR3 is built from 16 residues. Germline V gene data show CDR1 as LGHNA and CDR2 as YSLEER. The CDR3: CASSKATGAGNSPLHF. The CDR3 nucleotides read TGCGCCAGCAGCAAAGCAACGGGAGCAGGCAATTCACCCCTCCACTTT.

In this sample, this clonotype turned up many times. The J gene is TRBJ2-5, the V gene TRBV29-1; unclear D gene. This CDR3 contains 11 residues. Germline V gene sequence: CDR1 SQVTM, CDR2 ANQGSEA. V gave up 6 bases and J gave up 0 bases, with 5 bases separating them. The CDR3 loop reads CSVAHQETQYF. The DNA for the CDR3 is TGCAGCGTCGCCCACCAAGAGACCCAGTACTTC.

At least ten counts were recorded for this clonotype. In DNA, the CDR3 is TGTGCCAGCAGGAGGGACAGTCACACTGAAGCTTTCTTT. It yields the protein CASRRDSHTEAFF. The chain combines TRBV6-2 or TRBV6-3 with TRBJ1-1; 7 bases fit TRBD1. The CDR3 is 13 residues long. CDR1 is MNHEY, CDR2 SVGEGT, per germline. The V segment lost 6 bases and the J segment 3 bases; nucleotides outside the gene matches: 4.

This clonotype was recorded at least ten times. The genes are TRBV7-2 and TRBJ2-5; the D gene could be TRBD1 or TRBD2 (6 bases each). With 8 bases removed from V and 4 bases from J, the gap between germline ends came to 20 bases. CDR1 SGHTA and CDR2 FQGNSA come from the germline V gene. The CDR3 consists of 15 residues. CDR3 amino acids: CASSPGANLGETQYF. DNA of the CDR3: TGTGCCAGCTCACCGGGGGCGAACTTGGGAGAGACCCAGTACTTC.

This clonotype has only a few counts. The CDR3 coding sequence is TGTGCCTGGATCCATCTGCGGGATACGGCCGGGGAGCTGTTTTTT. Translating it yields CAWIHLRDTAGELFF. This chain joins TRBV30 and TRBJ2-2, with a weak D call TRBD2 (6 bases). Trimming took off 4 bases at V and 6 bases at J, with 18 bases between the two ends. Germline values: CDR1 GTSNPN, CDR2 SVGIG (reference sequence). The CDR3 sequence is 15 residues long.

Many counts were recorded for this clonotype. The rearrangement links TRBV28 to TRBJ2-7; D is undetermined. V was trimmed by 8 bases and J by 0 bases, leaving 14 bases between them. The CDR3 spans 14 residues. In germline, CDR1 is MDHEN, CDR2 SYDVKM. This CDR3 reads CASRRTFTSYEQYF. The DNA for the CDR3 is TGTGCCAGCCGTAGGACCTTCACCTCCTACGAGCAGTACTTC.

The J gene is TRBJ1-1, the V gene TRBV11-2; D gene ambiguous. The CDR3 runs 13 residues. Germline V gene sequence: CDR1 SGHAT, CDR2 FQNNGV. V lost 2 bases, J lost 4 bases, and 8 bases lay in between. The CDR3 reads CASSLRWGTEAFF. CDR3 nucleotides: TGTGCCAGCAGCTTACGGTGGGGCACTGAAGCTTTCTTT.

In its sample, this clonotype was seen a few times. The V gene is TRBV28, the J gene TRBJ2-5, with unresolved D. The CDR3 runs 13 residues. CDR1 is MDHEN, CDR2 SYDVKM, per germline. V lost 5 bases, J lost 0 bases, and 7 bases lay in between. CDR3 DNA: TGTGCCAGCAGTCGGGTGGACCAAGAGACCCAGTACTTC. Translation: CASSRVDQETQYF.

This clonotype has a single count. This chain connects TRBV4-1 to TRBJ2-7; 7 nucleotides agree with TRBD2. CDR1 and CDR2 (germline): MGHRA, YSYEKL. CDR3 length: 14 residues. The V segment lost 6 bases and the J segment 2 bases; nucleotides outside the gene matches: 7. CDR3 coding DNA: TGCGCCAGCAGTAGAGCAGCGGGAACCTACGAGCAGTACTTC. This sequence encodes CASSRAAGTYEQYF.

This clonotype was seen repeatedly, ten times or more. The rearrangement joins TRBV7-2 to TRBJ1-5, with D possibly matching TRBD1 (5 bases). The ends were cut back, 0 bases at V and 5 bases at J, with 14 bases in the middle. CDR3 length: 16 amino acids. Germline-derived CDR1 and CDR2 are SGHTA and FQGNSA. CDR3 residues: CASSLAGAGLYQPQHF. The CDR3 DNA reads TGTGCCAGCAGCTTAGCAGGAGCAGGGCTGTATCAGCCCCAGCATTTT. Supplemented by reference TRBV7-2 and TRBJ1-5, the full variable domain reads GAGVSQSPSNKVTEKGKDVELRCDPISGHTALYWYRQSLGQGLEFLIYFQGNSAPDKSGLPSDRFSAERTGGSVSTLTIQRTQQEDSAVYLCASSLAGAGLYQPQHFGDGTRLSIL.

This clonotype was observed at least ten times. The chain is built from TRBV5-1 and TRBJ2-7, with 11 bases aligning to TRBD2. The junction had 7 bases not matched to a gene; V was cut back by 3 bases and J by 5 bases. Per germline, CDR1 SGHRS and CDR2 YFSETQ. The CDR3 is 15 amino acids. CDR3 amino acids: CASSSTTSGTDEQYF. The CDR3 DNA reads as TGCGCCAGCAGCTCGACGACTAGCGGGACCGACGAGCAGTACTTC.

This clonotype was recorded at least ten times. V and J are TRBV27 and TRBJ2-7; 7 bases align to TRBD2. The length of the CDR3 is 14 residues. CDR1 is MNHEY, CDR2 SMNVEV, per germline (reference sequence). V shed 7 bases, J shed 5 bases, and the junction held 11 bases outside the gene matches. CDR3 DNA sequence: TGTGCCAGCAAGGTTGGGGGAGGGCCTGACGAGCAGTACTTC. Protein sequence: CASKVGGGPDEQYF.

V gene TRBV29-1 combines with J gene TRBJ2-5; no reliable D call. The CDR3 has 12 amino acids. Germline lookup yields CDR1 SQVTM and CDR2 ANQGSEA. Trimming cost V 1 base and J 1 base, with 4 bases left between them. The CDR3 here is CSVEGGQETQYF. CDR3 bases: TGCAGCGTTGAAGGGGGCCAAGAGACCCAGTACTTC. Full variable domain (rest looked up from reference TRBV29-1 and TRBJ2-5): SAVISQKPSRDICQRGTSLTIQCQVDSQVTMMFWYRQQPGQSLTLIATANQGSEATYESGFVIDKFPISRPNLTFSTLTVSNMSPEDSSIYLCSVEGGQETQYFGPGTRLLVL.

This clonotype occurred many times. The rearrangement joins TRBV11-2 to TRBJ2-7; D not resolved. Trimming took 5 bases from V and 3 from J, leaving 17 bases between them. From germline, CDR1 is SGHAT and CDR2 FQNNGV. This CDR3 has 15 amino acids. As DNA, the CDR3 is TGTGCCAGCAGCCCCTCCGGGTATCAAAGCTACGAGCAGTACTTC. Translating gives CASSPSGYQSYEQYF.

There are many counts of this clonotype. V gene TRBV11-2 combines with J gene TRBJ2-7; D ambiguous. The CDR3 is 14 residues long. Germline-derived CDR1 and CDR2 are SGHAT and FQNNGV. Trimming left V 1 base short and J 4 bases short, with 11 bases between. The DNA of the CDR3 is TGTGCCAGCAGCTTAGGTAGCAGAGTGTACGAGCAGTACTTC. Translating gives CASSLGSRVYEQYF. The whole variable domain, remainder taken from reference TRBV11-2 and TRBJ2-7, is EAGVAQSPRYKIIEKRQSVAFWCNPISGHATLYWYQQILGQGPKLLIQFQNNGVVDDSQLPKDRFSAERLKGVDSTLKIQPAKLEDSAVYLCASSLGSRVYEQYFGPGTRLTVT.

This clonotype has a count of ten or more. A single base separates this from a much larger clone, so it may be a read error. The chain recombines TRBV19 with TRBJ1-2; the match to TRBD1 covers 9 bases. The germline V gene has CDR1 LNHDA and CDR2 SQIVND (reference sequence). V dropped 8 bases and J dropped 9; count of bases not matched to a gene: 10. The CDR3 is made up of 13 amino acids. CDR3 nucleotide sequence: TGTGCCAGTGGCCCTGGGACAGGGCGGAGCTACACCTTC. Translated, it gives CASGPGTGRSYTF.

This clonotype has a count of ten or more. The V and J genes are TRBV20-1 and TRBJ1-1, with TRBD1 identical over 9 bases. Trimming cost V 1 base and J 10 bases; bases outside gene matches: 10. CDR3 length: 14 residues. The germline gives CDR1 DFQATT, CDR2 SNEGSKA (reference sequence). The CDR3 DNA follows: TGCAGTGCTAGAGCCACCGACAGGGGGATCAGAGCTTTCTTT. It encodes CSARATDRGIRAFF.

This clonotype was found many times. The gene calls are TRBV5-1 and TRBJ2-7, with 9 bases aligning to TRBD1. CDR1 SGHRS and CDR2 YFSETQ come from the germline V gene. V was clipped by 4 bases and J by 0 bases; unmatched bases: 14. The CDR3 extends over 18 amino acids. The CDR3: CASSPGDRAGGGSYEQYF. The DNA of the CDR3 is TGCGCCAGCAGCCCAGGGGACAGGGCTGGCGGAGGCTCCTACGAGCAGTACTTC. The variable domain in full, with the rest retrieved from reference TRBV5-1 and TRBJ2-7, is KAGVTQTPRYLIKTRGQQVTLSCSPISGHRSVSWYQQTPGQGLQFLFEYFSETQRNKGNFPGRFSGRQFSNSRSEMNVSTLELGDSALYLCASSPGDRAGGGSYEQYFGPGTRLTVT.

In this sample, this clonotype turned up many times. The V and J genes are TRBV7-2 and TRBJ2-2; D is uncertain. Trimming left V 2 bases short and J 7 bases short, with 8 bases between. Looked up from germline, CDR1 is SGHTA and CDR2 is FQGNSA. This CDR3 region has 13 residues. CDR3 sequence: CASSLMTSGELFF. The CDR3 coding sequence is TGTGCCAGCAGCTTAATGACCAGCGGGGAGCTGTTTTTT.

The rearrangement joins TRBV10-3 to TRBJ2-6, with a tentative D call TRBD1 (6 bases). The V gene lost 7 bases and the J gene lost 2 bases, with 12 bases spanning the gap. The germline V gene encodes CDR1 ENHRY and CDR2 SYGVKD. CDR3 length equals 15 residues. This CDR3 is CAINTGIAGANVLTF. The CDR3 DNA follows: TGTGCCATCAATACAGGGATCGCTGGGGCCAACGTCCTGACTTTC.

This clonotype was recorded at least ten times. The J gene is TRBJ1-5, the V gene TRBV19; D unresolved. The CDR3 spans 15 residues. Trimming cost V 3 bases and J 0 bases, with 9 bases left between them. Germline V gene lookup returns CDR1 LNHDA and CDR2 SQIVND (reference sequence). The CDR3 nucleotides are TGTGCCAGTAGTATGACCAAAAATAGCAATCAGCCCCAGCATTTT. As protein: CASSMTKNSNQPQHF.

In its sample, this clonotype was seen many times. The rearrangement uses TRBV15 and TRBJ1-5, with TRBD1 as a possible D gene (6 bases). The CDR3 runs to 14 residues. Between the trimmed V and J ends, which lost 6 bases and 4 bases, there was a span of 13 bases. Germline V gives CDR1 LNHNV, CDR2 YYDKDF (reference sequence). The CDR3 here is CATRVGQKNQPQHF. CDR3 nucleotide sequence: TGTGCCACCAGGGTTGGACAGAAGAATCAGCCCCAGCATTTT.

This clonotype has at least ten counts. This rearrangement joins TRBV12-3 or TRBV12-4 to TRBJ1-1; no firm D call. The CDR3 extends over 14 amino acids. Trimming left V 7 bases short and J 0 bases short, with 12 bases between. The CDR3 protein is CASTLWALNTEAFF. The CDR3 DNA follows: TGTGCCAGCACTCTCTGGGCCCTGAACACTGAAGCTTTCTTT.

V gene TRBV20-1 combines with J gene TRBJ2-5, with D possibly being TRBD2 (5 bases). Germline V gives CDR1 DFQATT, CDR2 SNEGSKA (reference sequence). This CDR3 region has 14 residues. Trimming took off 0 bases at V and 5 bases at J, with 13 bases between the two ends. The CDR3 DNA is TGCAGTGCTAGAGATGAGTACGGGGTGGAGACCCAGTACTTC. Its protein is CSARDEYGVETQYF.